This note documents a single TCR beta chain sequence. Each CDR3 protein is one row after TCRdb ran MiXCR on the RACE reads. Of 250,000 or so distinct CDR3 sequences in the sample, over 7.5% were seen once. Time point given: pre-sensitization, week 0. Documented treatment: therapeutic diphenylcyclopropenone sensitization with weekly scalp DPC. This entry comes from a study of human T cells and chemical hapten exposure. The ends were cut back, 8 bases at V and 6 bases at J, with 20 bases in the middle. This CDR3 has 13 amino acids. CDR1 is SQVTM, CDR2 ANQGSEA, per germline. J is TRBJ2-7 and V is TRBV29-1, with D tentatively TRBD1 (5 bases). This sequence was found in a man aged 18 to 29 with alopecia areata. Some clones in this sample may be carry-over from other donors' samples. The source was whole blood, collected in connection with sensitization to the hapten diphenylcyclopropenone (DPC). This CDR3 is CSFGQSPISEQYF. CDR3 DNA: TGCAGCTTTGGACAAAGCCCTATATCCGAGCAGTACTTC.